What follows are 10 T cell receptor beta chains derived from one specimen sequenced in a study of blood T cells in healthy people across ages. A second 7 to 11 cycle PCR used barcoded and J-beta primers. One entry per CDR3 protein results from TCRdb running MiXCR on the 5' RACE reads. Here the sample spans just under 900,000 distinct CDR3 sequences, roughly 26% being singletons. Material for sequencing was blood. The receptors come from a woman aged 80 or over in good health.

The chain combines TRBV20-1 with TRBJ2-2; D is possibly TRBD1 (6 bases). The ends were cut back, 6 bases at V and 3 bases at J, with 14 bases in the middle. Looked up from germline, CDR1 is DFQATT and CDR2 is SNEGSKA (reference sequence). The CDR3 is 14 amino acids. CDR3 coding DNA: TGCAGTGCCCTTAGACAGGTGTACACCGGGGAGCTGTTTTTT. The encoded protein is CSALRQVYTGELFF.

This clonotype was recorded many times. The chain employs TRBV6-6 and TRBJ1-4, with 7 bases lining up with TRBD1. The CDR3 is 14 amino acids. Germline assignment: CDR1 MNHNY and CDR2 SVGAGI (reference sequence). Unmatched junction bases numbered 0, after V lost 0 bases and J lost 5 bases. The CDR3 is CASSYSGQNEKLFF. CDR3 nucleotides: TGTGCCAGCAGTTACTCGGGACAGAATGAAAAACTGTTTTTT.

This clonotype was observed once. V and J are TRBV10-3 and TRBJ2-1, with D possibly TRBD2 on 5 matching bases. The V gene lost 2 bases and the J gene lost 6 bases, with 11 bases spanning the gap. Germline V gene sequence: CDR1 ENHRY, CDR2 SYGVKD. This CDR3 contains 14 residues. The DNA of the CDR3 is TGTGCCATCAGTGAGAGTATAGGAGGCAATGAGCAGTTCTTC. Translating it yields CAISESIGGNEQFF.

CDR3 region: CASSLAEGPTYNEQFF. DNA for the CDR3: TGCGCCAGCAGCTTGGCGGAGGGGCCTACTTACAATGAGCAGTTCTTC. The chain recombines TRBV5-1 with TRBJ2-1; TRBD2 is a possible D gene (6 bases). This CDR3 region has 16 residues. V was pared by 0 bases and J by 4 bases, with 14 bases between. In germline, CDR1 is SGHRS, CDR2 YFSETQ.

About this clonotype: A much larger clone sits a single nucleotide away, making a read error possible. The CDR3 spells CAGSQEKYGPGSPLHF. The CDR3 nucleotides read TGCGCCGGCAGCCAAGAAAAATATGGCCCCGGCTCACCCCTCCACTTT. This chain links TRBV4-3 with TRBJ1-6, with D uncertain. Germline V gene sequence: CDR1 LGHNA, CDR2 YSLEER. There are 16 residues in the CDR3.

This clonotype was detected only a few times. This chain links TRBV6-2 or TRBV6-3 with TRBJ1-1; no definite D call. The CDR3 is 11 residues long. V dropped 3 bases and J dropped 11 bases, with 10 bases sitting between them. Germline values: CDR1 MNHEY, CDR2 SVGEGT. CDR3 bases: TGTGCCAGCAGTTATCCGCCCCGTGCTTTCTTT. It specifies CASSYPPRAFF.

This chain connects TRBV19 to TRBJ2-7; 11 bases are shared with TRBD1. This CDR3 spans 15 amino acids. The junction had 8 bases not matched to a gene; V was cut back by 4 bases and J by 6 bases. From germline, CDR1 is LNHDA and CDR2 SQIVND (reference sequence). The CDR3 DNA follows: TGTGCCAGTAGTACCGGACAGGGGGCGCGGGGCGAGCAGTACTTC. The encoded protein is CASSTGQGARGEQYF. The variable domain in full, with the rest retrieved from reference TRBV19 and TRBJ2-7, is DGGITQSPKYLFRKEGQNVTLSCEQNLNHDAMYWYRQDPGQGLRLIYYSQIVNDFQKGDIAEGYSVSREKKESFPLTVTSAQKNPTAFYLCASSTGQGARGEQYFGPGTRLTVT.

This clonotype was observed a few times. A much larger clone lies a single base off, so this may be a read error. V is TRBV7-9 and J is TRBJ1-2; D may be TRBD1 (5 bases). CDR3 size: 14 residues. Looked up from germline, CDR1 is SEHNR and CDR2 is FQNEAQ (reference sequence). V lost 6 bases and J 6 bases, leaving 17 bases between the germline ends. The CDR3 coding sequence is TGTGCCAGCAGGTCACGGGCTCGGGACGATGGCTACACCTTC. Protein: CASRSRARDDGYTF.

This clonotype was found many times. CDR3 coding DNA: TGTGCCAGCAGCCAATGGGGGTACGGCGAGCAGTACTTC. Its protein is CASSQWGYGEQYF. V is TRBV3-1 and J is TRBJ2-7; the D gene could be TRBD1 or TRBD2 (5 bases each). This CDR3 has 13 residues. CDR1 and CDR2 from the germline V gene are LGHDT and YNNKEL (reference sequence). The V end lost 2 bases, the J end lost 6 bases, and 11 bases lay between the germline ends.

This clonotype was observed many times. CDR3 residues: CASSQEGLGDTDTQYF. The DNA for the CDR3 is TGCGCCAGCAGCCAAGAGGGACTCGGAGACACAGATACGCAGTATTTT. The V and J genes are TRBV4-1 and TRBJ2-3; maybe TRBD2 (6 bases). The germline V gene encodes CDR1 MGHRA and CDR2 YSYEKL. This CDR3 comprises 16 residues. The V gene lost 0 bases and the J gene lost 2 bases, with 12 bases spanning the gap.